This entry concerns a single T cell receptor (beta chain). Its target is unknown. The sample comes from a study of T cell repertoires in cytomegalovirus infection. Background on the study: Epitope selection comprised recently identified HLA-C-restricted CMV epitopes and well-studied HLA-B-restricted CMV epitopes. Matching HLA type, along with CMV infection, was indicated by public TCR beta signatures. Study conclusions and caveats: Cumulative frequency of public TCR beta families picked out carriers of CMV plus the relevant HLA. Dominant in the ex vivo response were TCR beta clonotypes restricted by HLA-C and specific for CMV.

Germline V gene sequence: CDR1 LNHDA, CDR2 SQIVND (reference sequence). The CDR3 sequence is 15 residues long. The V gene lost 5 bases and the J gene lost 8 bases, with 18 bases spanning the gap. Each CDR3 protein is one row after TCRdb ran MiXCR on the reads. The data hold fewer than 950,000 distinct CDR3 sequences, with 30% to 35% observed a single time. This sample comprised cultured CD8+ T cells from PBMCs, obtained from culture after CMV antigen stimulation. This clonotype was sampled from a human donor in good health (CMV status not recorded). Some clones in this sample may be carry-over from other donors' samples. The chain is built from TRBV19 and TRBJ2-2; D gene unclear. The CDR3: CASSLVPNVPGELFF. DNA for the CDR3: TGTGCCAGTAGTCTCGTACCTAACGTACCAGGGGAGCTGTTTTTT.